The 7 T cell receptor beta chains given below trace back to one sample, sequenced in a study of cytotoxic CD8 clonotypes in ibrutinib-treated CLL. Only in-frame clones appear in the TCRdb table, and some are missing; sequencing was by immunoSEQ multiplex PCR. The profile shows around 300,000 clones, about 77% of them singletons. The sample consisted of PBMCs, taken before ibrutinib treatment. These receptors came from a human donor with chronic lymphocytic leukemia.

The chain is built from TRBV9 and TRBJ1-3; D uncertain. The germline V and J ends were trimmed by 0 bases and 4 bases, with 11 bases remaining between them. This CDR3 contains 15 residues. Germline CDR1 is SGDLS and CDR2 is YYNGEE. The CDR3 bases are TGTGCCAGCAGCGTAGAGGAGGGATACGGAAACACCATATATTTT. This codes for CASSVEEGYGNTIYF.

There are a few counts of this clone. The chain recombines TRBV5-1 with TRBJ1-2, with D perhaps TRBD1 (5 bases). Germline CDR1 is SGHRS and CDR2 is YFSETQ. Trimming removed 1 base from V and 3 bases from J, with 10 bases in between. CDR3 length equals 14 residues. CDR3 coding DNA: TGCGCCAGCAGCTTGCAGTCCAGGGACTATGGCTACACCTTC. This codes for CASSLQSRDYGYTF.

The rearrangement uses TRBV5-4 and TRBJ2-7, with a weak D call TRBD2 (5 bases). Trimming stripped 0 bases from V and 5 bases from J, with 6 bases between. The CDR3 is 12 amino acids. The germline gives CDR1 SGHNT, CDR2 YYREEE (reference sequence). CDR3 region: CASSLGLNEQYF. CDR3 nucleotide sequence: TGTGCCAGCAGCTTGGGACTAAACGAGCAGTACTTC. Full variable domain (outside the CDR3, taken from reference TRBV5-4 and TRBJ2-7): ETGVTQSPTHLIKTRGQQVTLRCSSQSGHNTVSWYQQALGQGPQFIFQYYREEENGRGNFPPRFSGLQFPNYSSELNVNALELDDSALYLCASSLGLNEQYFGPGTRLTVT.

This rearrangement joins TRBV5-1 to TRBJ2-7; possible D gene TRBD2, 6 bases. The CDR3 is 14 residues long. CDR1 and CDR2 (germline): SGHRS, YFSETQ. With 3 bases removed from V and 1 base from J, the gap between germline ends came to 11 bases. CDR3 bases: TGCGCCAGCAGCTACGGGAGAACATCCTACGAGCAGTACTTC. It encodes CASSYGRTSYEQYF.

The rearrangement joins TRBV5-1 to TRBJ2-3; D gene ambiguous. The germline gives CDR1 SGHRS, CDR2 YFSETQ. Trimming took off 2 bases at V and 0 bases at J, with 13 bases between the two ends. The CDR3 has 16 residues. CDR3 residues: CASSLTRGTSTDTQYF. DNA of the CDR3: TGCGCCAGCAGCTTAACCCGCGGAACTAGCACAGATACGCAGTATTTT.

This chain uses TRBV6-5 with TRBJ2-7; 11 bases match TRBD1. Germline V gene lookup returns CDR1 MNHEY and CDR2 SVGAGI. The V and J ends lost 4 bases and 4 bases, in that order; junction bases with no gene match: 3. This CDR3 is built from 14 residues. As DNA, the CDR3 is TGTGCCAGCAGTTCAGGACAGGGGGCATACGAGCAGTACTTC. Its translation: CASSSGQGAYEQYF.

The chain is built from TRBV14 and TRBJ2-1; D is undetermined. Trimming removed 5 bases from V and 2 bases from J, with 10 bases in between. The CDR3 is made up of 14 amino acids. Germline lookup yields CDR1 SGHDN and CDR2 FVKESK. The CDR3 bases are TGTGCCAGCAGCACCTATGGCACCTACAATGAGCAGTTCTTC. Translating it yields CASSTYGTYNEQFF.